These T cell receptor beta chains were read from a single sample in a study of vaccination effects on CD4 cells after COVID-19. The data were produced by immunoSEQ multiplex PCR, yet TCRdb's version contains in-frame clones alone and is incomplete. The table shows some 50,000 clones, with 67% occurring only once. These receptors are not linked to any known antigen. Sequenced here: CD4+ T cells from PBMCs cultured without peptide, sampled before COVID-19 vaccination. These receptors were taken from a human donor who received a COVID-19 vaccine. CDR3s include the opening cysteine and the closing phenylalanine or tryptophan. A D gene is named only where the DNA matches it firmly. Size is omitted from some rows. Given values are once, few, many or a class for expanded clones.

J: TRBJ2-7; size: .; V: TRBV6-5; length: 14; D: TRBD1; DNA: TGTGCCAGCTCCCTTACCGGACAGGCCTACGAGCAGTACTTC; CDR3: CASSLTGQAYEQYF
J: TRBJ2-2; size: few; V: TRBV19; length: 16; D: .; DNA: TGTGCCAGTAGTATAGCGAGGATGCAGGGCGCCGGGGAGCTGTTTTTT; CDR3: CASSIARMQGAGELFF
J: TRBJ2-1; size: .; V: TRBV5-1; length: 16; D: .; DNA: TGCGCCAGCAGCTTGGGGGCAGGGGTGATTGAGAATGAGCAGTTCTTC; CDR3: CASSLGAGVIENEQFF
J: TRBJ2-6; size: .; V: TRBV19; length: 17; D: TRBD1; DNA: TGTGCCAGTAGTCCCATTGACAGGGCATCCGGGGCCAACGTCCTGACTTTC; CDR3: CASSPIDRASGANVLTF
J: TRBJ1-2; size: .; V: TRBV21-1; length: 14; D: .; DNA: TGTGCCAGCAGCAAGGGGAGGGGCCGGTATGGCTACACCTTC; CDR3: CASSKGRGRYGYTF
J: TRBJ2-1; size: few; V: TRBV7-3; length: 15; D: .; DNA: TGTGCCAGCAGCTCCGACCCGAGCTCCTACAATGAGCAGTTCTTC; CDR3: CASSSDPSSYNEQFF
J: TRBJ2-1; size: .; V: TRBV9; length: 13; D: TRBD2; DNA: TGTGCCAGCTCCGGGGGGGGCTACAATGAGCAGTTCTTC; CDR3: CASSGGGYNEQFF
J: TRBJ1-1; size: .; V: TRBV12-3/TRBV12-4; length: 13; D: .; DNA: TGTGCCAGCAGTTTCGCCAGGAACACTGAAGCTTTCTTT; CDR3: CASSFARNTEAFF
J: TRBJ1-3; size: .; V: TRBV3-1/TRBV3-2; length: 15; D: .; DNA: TGTGCCAGCAGCCAATCAGGGAACACTGGAAACACCATATATTTT; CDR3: CASSQSGNTGNTIYF
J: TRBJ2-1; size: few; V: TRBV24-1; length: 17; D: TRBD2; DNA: TGTGCCACCAGTGATCCCGGACTAGCGGGAGATAGTGATGAGCAGTTCTTC; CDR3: CATSDPGLAGDSDEQFF
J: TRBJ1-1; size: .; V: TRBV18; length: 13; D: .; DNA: TGTGCCAGCTGCCTAGGACAGCGCACTGAAGCTTTCTTT; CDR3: CASCLGQRTEAFF
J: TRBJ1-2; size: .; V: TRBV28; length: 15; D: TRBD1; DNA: TGTGCCAGCAGGGCGGCGGGACAGGGGACCTATGGCTACACCTTC; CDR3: CASRAAGQGTYGYTF
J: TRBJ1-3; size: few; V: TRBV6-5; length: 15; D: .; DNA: TGTGCCAGCAGTCCTACGGGCTCCGGTGGAAACACCATATATTTT; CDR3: CASSPTGSGGNTIYF
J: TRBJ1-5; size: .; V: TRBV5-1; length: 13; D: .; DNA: TGCGCCAGCTCCGGAGGGGGGGGGCAGCCCCAGCATTTT; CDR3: CASSGGGGQPQHF
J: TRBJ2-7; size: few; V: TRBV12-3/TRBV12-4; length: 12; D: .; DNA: TGTGCCAGCAGCAGGAGGGCCTACGAGCAGTACTTC; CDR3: CASSRRAYEQYF
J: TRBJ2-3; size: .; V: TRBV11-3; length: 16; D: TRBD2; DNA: TGTGCCAGCAGTTCAGGACTAGCGGCCAACACAGATACGCAGTATTTT; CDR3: CASSSGLAANTDTQYF
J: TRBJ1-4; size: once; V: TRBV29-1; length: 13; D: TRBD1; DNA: TGCAGCGTTGCCGGGACAGGGCGTGAAAAACTGTTTTTT; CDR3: CSVAGTGREKLFF
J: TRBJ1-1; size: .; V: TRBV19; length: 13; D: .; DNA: TGTGCCGCGGGCACGACAGGGAACACTGAAGCTTTCTTT; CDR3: CAAGTTGNTEAFF
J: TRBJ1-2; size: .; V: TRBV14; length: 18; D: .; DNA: TGTGCCAGCAGCCAAGCCCTTACTATAGGACAGTTTGGGGAGGGCTACACCTTC; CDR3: CASSQALTIGQFGEGYTF
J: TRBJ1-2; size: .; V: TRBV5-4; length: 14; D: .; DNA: TGTGCCAGCAGCTTGGTTCTGGCCGGGAATGGCTACACCTTC; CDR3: CASSLVLAGNGYTF
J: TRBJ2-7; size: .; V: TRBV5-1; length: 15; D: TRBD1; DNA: TGCGCCAGCAGCTTGGAAGGGACAGGGGGCTACGAGCAGTACTTC; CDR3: CASSLEGTGGYEQYF
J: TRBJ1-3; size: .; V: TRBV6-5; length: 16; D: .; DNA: TGTGCCAGCAGTTCCATTCGGTGGGTCTCTGGAAACACCATATATTTT; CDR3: CASSSIRWVSGNTIYF
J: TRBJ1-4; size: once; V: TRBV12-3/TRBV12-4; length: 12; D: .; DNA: TGTGCCAGCACGAATATCGGAGAAAAACTGTTTTTT; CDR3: CASTNIGEKLFF
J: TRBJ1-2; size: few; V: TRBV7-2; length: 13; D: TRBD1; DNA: TGTGCCAGCAGCCACGACAGGGGCTATGGCTACACCTTC; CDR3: CASSHDRGYGYTF
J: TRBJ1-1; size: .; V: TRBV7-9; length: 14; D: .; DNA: TGTGCCAGCTACCGGGTCACAGGAATCACTGAAGCTTTCTTT; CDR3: CASYRVTGITEAFF
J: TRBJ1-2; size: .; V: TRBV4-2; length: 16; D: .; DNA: TGTGCCAGCAGCCAAGAAGGAAGGGGGGAGGACTATGGCTACACCTTC; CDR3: CASSQEGRGEDYGYTF
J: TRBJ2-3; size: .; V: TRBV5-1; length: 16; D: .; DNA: TGCGCCAGCAGCTTGGCGACAGGACCAAGCACAGATACGCAGTATTTT; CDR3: CASSLATGPSTDTQYF
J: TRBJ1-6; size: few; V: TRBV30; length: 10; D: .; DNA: TGTGCCTGGAGTAAACCGCCCCTCCACTTT; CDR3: CAWSKPPLHF
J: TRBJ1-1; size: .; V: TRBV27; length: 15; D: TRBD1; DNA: TGTGCCAGCAGCAAGTCCGGGACAGGGAGGACTGAAGCTTTCTTT; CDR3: CASSKSGTGRTEAFF
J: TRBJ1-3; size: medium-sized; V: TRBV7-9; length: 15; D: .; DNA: TGTGCCAGCACCGAAGGGTCCACCTCTGGAAACACCATATATTTT; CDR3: CASTEGSTSGNTIYF
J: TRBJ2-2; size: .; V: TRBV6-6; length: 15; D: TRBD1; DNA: TGTGCCAGCAGTGGCGTGGGACAGAGCACCGGGGAGCTGTTTTTT; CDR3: CASSGVGQSTGELFF
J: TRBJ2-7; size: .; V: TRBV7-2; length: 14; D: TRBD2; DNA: TGTGCCAGCAGCGTAGCGGGAGGGTACTACGAGCAGTACTTC; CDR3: CASSVAGGYYEQYF